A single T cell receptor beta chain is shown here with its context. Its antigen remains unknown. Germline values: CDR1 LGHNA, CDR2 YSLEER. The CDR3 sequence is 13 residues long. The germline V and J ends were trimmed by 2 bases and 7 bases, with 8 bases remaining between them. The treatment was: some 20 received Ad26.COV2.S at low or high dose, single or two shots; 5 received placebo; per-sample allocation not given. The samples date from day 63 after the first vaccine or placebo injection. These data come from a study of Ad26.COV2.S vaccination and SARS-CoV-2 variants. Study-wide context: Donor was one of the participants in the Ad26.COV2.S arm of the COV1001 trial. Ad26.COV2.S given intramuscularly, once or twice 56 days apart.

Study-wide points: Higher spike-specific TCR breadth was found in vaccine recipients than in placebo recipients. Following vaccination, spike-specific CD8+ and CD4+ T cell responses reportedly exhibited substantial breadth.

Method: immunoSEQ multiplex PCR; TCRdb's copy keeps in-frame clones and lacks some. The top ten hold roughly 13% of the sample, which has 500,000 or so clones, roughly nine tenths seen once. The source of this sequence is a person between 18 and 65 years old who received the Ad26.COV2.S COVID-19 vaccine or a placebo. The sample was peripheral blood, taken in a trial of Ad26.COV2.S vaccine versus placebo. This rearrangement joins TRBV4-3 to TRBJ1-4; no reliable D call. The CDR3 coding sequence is TGCGCCAGCAGCCAATGGGTTGGTGAAAAACTGTTTTTT. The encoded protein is CASSQWVGEKLFF.